This TCR beta chain was observed in a study of cytomegalovirus exposure and HLA in healthy donors. Whole-study findings and limits: Under in vitro conditions, a few CMV-associated chains were confirmed as specific for CMV antigens. With high specificity and sensitivity, the classifier reportedly diagnosed cytomegalovirus status.

Clones were sequenced by immunoSEQ multiplex PCR, and TCRdb holds only the in-frame ones, with some missing. The sample lists more than 95,000 clones, around nine tenths occurring once. About this clone itself: Its antigen is not identified.

Germline-derived CDR1 and CDR2 are SGHVS and FQNEAQ. Trimming removed 4 bases at V and 3 bases at J, with 18 bases between. The CDR3 has 17 amino acids. This chain links TRBV7-8 with TRBJ1-4, with D unresolved. Specimen: PBMCs. This sequence was found in a man younger than 35 in good health and CMV-seropositive. Here the CDR3 DNA reads TGTGCCAGCAGCTATCCTTATAGAGGGTCTGCTAATGAAAAACTGTTTTTT. Translation gives CASSYPYRGSANEKLFF. The full variable domain, completed using reference TRBV7-8 and TRBJ1-4, is GAGVSQSPRYKVAKRGQDVALRCDPISGHVSLFWYQQALGQGPEFLTYFQNEAQLDKSGLPSDRFFAERPEGSVSTLKIQRTQQEDSAVYLCASSYPYRGSANEKLFFGSGTQLSVL.